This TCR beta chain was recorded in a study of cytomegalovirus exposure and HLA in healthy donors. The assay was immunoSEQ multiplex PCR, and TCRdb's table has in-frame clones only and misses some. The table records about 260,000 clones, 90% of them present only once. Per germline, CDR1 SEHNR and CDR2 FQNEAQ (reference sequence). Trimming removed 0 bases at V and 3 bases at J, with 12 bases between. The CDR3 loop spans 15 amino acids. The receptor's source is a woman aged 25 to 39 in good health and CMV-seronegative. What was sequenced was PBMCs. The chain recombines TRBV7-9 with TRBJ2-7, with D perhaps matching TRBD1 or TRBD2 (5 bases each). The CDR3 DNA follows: TGTGCCAGCAGCTTAGCCCAGGGAGAGGTCTACGAGCAGTACTTC. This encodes CASSLAQGEVYEQYF.